The clone carrying this T cell receptor beta chain was detected once. TCRdb's table, derived via immunoSEQ multiplex PCR, lists solely in-frame clones and lacks some. The sample consists of approximately 50,000 clones, about 86% of them appearing once. Indicated time point: pretreatment peripheral blood. This specimen belongs to a study of PD-L1 blockade in urothelial cancer. The sequenced sample was PBMCs, obtained around atezolizumab (anti-PD-L1) treatment. The origin of this receptor is a man aged 70-80 years with urothelial cancer.

The CDR3: CASRGQGAHEQYF. DNA of the CDR3: TGTGCCAGTAGAGGACAGGGGGCCCACGAGCAGTACTTC. This sequence joins TRBV19 and TRBJ2-7, with 11 bases lining up with TRBD1. Germline V gene sequence: CDR1 LNHDA, CDR2 SQIVND (reference sequence). The CDR3 is 13 amino acids. The junction had 3 bases not matched to a gene; V was cut back by 6 bases and J by 5 bases.